The 27 T cell receptor beta chains in this list originate from one sample, sequenced in a study of tumour-infiltrating T cells in Burkitt lymphoma. Assay: immunoSEQ multiplex PCR; the TCRdb copy retains only in-frame clones and omits some. The sample lists under 500 clones, roughly a sixth occurring once. Sequencing used tumor tissue. The receptors originated from a human donor with Burkitt lymphoma.

The chain is built from TRBV18 and TRBJ1-3, with no clear D. With 3 bases removed from V and 4 bases from J, the gap between germline ends came to 16 bases. CDR3 length equals 16 residues. Per germline, CDR1 KGHSH and CDR2 LQKENI. The CDR3 DNA reads as TGTGCCAGCTCACCGACGAAGGGATTCAAAGGAAACACCATATATTTT. Its translation: CASSPTKGFKGNTIYF.

This clone showed up just a few times. The chain has TRBV28 and TRBJ2-3; 9 nucleotides agree with TRBD2. Germline assignment: CDR1 MDHEN and CDR2 SYDVKM. The CDR3 has 15 residues. The junction had 8 bases not matched to a gene; V was cut back by 6 bases and J by 4 bases. The DNA of the CDR3 is TGTGCCAGCAGGTTAGCGGGGGCTAGCCCAGATACGCAGTATTTT. It yields the protein CASRLAGASPDTQYF.

The CDR3 spells CASSQLSGGRGDEQYF. The CDR3, as DNA: TGCGCCAGCAGCCAACTCTCTGGCGGCAGGGGGGACGAGCAGTACTTC. The J gene is TRBJ2-7, the V gene TRBV4-3, with D possibly being TRBD1 (7 bases). CDR1 and CDR2 from the germline V gene are LGHNA and YSLEER. The CDR3 totals 16 residues. Trimming removed 2 bases at V and 5 bases at J, with 19 bases between.

This clone has just a few counts. This chain connects TRBV4-3 to TRBJ2-3; D is ambiguous. The CDR3 covers 15 residues. V dropped 0 bases and J dropped 5 bases, with 12 bases sitting between them. Germline assignment: CDR1 LGHNA and CDR2 YSLEER. In DNA, the CDR3 is TGCGCCAGCAGCCAAGATCCGGCCATGATAGATACGCAGTATTTT. Translated: CASSQDPAMIDTQYF.

V and J are TRBV7-2 and TRBJ2-3; D ambiguous. Germline V gene sequence: CDR1 SGHTA, CDR2 FQGNSA. The CDR3 sequence is 14 residues long. Trimming left V 0 bases short and J 1 base short, with 5 bases between. This chain's CDR3 is CASSLAYGTDTQYF. CDR3 nucleotides: TGTGCCAGCAGCTTAGCGTACGGCACAGATACGCAGTATTTT.

This clone was detected a few times. The chain recombines TRBV7-8 with TRBJ1-5; weak D call: TRBD1 (6 bases). Between the trimmed V and J ends, which lost 2 bases and 1 base, there was a span of 9 bases. The CDR3 length is 15 residues. Germline CDR1 is SGHVS and CDR2 is FQNEAQ. In DNA form, the CDR3 reads TGTGCCAGCAGCTTAACTACAGGGAGCAATCAGCCCCAGCATTTT. Its translation: CASSLTTGSNQPQHF.

This clone was seen a handful of times. The V and J genes are TRBV6-6 and TRBJ1-5; D call uncertain. CDR1 and CDR2 (germline): MNHNY, SVGAGI (reference sequence). Trimming shortened V by 0 bases and J by 5 bases, and 5 bases separated the two germline ends. The CDR3 contains 13 residues. Here the CDR3 reads CASSYSKDQPQHF. The CDR3 DNA follows: TGTGCCAGCAGTTACTCGAAAGATCAGCCCCAGCATTTT.

The gene calls are TRBV11-2 and TRBJ2-3; D unresolved. The V end lost 0 bases, the J end lost 2 bases, and 9 bases lay between the germline ends. Germline-derived CDR1 and CDR2 are SGHAT and FQNNGV. The CDR3 has 15 amino acids. CDR3 residues: CASSLDSGYTDTQYF. In DNA form, the CDR3 reads TGTGCCAGCAGCTTAGATTCAGGCTACACAGATACGCAGTATTTT.

The chain joins TRBV7-9 to TRBJ2-7; TRBD1 matches at 7 bases. V trimming: 5 bases; J trimming: 2 bases; junction bases outside the gene matches: 3. CDR1 is SEHNR and CDR2 is FQNEAQ in the germline V gene (reference sequence). The CDR3 has 13 amino acids. The CDR3 coding sequence is TGTGCCAGCAGCCCCACAGGGGCCTACGAGCAGTACTTC. This codes for CASSPTGAYEQYF. The entire variable domain, with the rest obtained from reference TRBV7-9 and TRBJ2-7, is as follows: DTGVSQNPRHKITKRGQNVTFRCDPISEHNRLYWYRQTLGQGPEFLTYFQNEAQLEKSRLLSDRFSAERPKGSFSTLEIQRTEQGDSAMYLCASSPTGAYEQYFGPGTRLTVT.

The sample holds a few counts of this clone. The V and J genes are TRBV11-3 and TRBJ1-3; D is ambiguous. The germline V gene encodes CDR1 SGHNT and CDR2 YENEEA. Trimming took off 4 bases at V and 2 bases at J, with 6 bases between the two ends. The CDR3 spans 13 residues. In DNA form, the CDR3 reads TGTGCCAGCAGCTCTCTACCTGGAAACACCATATATTTT. As protein: CASSSLPGNTIYF.

This clone was seen only once. J is TRBJ2-7 and V is TRBV28; no reliable D call. Trimming cost V 11 bases and J 5 bases, with 16 bases left between them. Germline CDR1 reads MDHEN; CDR2 reads SYDVKM. The CDR3 is made up of 12 amino acids. CDR3 amino acids: CAARTVAHEQYF. The CDR3 region has the DNA TGTGCCGCGAGAACGGTGGCTCACGAGCAGTACTTC.

This clone has just a few counts. The chain couples TRBV27 to TRBJ2-7; D is undetermined. The CDR3 extends over 11 amino acids. In germline, CDR1 is MNHEY, CDR2 SMNVEV (reference sequence). V was clipped by 3 bases and J by 3 bases, with 3 bases between them. The CDR3 DNA is TGTGCCAGCAGTTTCAACTACGAGCAGTACTTC. Protein product: CASSFNYEQYF.

V usage is TRBV7-8 and J usage is TRBJ2-4, with 10 bases identical to TRBD1. V gave up 1 base and J gave up 9 bases; unmatched junction bases: 6. The germline V gene has CDR1 SGHVS and CDR2 FQNEAQ. The CDR3 length is 15 residues. CDR3 protein: CASSLGQGAQGIQYF. The CDR3 DNA follows: TGTGCCAGCAGCTTAGGACAGGGGGCGCAGGGCATTCAGTACTTC.

V and J are TRBV27 and TRBJ2-5; D possibly uses TRBD1 or TRBD2 (5 bases each). Trimming took 5 bases from V and 5 from J, leaving 9 bases between them. Germline V gives CDR1 MNHEY, CDR2 SMNVEV (reference sequence). This CDR3 region has 12 residues. The CDR3 bases are TGTGCCAGCAGTCCCGAGGGGGAGACCCAGTACTTC. Its translation is CASSPEGETQYF.

The gene calls are TRBV5-1 and TRBJ1-6; D unresolved. V dropped 0 bases and J dropped 3 bases, with 4 bases sitting between them. Germline CDR1 reads SGHRS; CDR2 reads YFSETQ. The CDR3 totals 14 residues. The DNA of the CDR3 is TGCGCCAGCAGCTTGGCTAGCTATAATTCACCCCTCCACTTT. Encoded protein: CASSLASYNSPLHF.

This clone showed up just a few times. The rearrangement uses TRBV6-6 and TRBJ1-6; D unclear. Trimming removed 6 bases from V and 6 bases from J, with 6 bases in between. The CDR3 sequence is 12 residues long. The germline gives CDR1 MNHNY, CDR2 SVGAGI (reference sequence). The chain's CDR3 is CASSPGNSPLHF. The CDR3 DNA reads TGTGCCAGCAGCCCTGGTAATTCACCCCTCCACTTT.

The CDR3 here is CASSQLAGFAGNTIYF. The CDR3 DNA reads as TGTGCCAGCTCACAATTGGCGGGATTCGCTGGAAACACCATATATTTT. V usage is TRBV18 and J usage is TRBJ1-3; D remains unclear. V was cut by 4 bases and J by 2 bases, with 15 bases left in between. Germline V gene sequence: CDR1 KGHSH, CDR2 LQKENI. This CDR3 spans 16 amino acids. The variable domain in full, completed from reference TRBV18 and TRBJ1-3, reads NAGVMQNPRHLVRRRGQEARLRCSPMKGHSHVYWYRQLPEEGLKFMVYLQKENIIDESGMPKERFSAEFPKEGPSILRIQQVVRGDSAAYFCASSQLAGFAGNTIYFGEGSWLTVV.

J is TRBJ2-4 and V is TRBV5-3; D remains ambiguous. TRBV5-3 is designated an ORF whose function remains uncertain. The CDR3 is 16 amino acids. V was pared by 5 bases and J by 0 bases, with 15 bases between. In DNA, the CDR3 is TGTGCCAGAAGTCGTGAGGTGTTACTAGCCAAAAACATTCAGTACTTC. This codes for CARSREVLLAKNIQYF.

The CDR3 bases are TGTGCCATCAGTGAGTCCCGACAGATGAACACTGAAGCTTTCTTT. It codes for CAISESRQMNTEAFF. This chain uses TRBV10-3 with TRBJ1-1; maybe TRBD1 (5 bases). V lost 0 bases to trimming and J lost 0 bases, with 8 bases between them. This CDR3 has 15 amino acids. Germline V gives CDR1 ENHRY, CDR2 SYGVKD.

The chain employs TRBV28 and TRBJ1-2, with 8 nucleotides matching TRBD1. Germline trimming cut 8 bases from V and 8 bases from J; bases unmatched to any gene: 16. Germline CDR1 MDHEN, CDR2 SYDVKM. The CDR3 totals 15 residues. The CDR3 spells CASRNPGQDSRGYTF. CDR3 coding DNA: TGTGCCAGCCGAAACCCGGGACAGGACTCGCGGGGCTACACCTTC.

This clone was seen only a few times. The chain combines TRBV6-1 with TRBJ2-5, with D perhaps matching TRBD2 (6 bases). There are 13 residues in the CDR3. With 5 bases removed from V and 5 bases from J, the gap between germline ends came to 12 bases. Germline V CDR1 and CDR2: MNHNS, SASEGT. The CDR3 nucleotides are TGTGCCAGCAGTCGGGAGCGTGGCGAGACCCAGTACTTC. Its translation is CASSRERGETQYF.

The table lists this clone with a few counts. The chain joins TRBV27 to TRBJ1-5, with no clear D. CDR1 and CDR2 from the germline V gene are MNHEY and SMNVEV (reference sequence). The CDR3 is 15 amino acids. Trimming took off 4 bases at V and 2 bases at J, with 12 bases between the two ends. The CDR3 protein is CASSSKGGRNQPQHF. The CDR3 region has the DNA TGTGCCAGCAGTTCAAAGGGAGGGCGCAATCAGCCCCAGCATTTT.

The chain uses TRBV10-1 and TRBJ2-2; TRBD1 agrees at 8 bases. Germline CDR1 and CDR2: WNHNN and SYGVQD (reference sequence). The V gene end was trimmed by 3 bases and the J gene end by 6 bases; junction bases not matched to a gene: 6. The CDR3 has 15 amino acids. In DNA, the CDR3 is TGCGCCAGCAGTGACCCGGACAGGGATTCCGGGGAGCTGTTTTTT. This gives the protein CASSDPDRDSGELFF.

The chain has TRBV5-6 and TRBJ2-2; D not resolved. Trimming stripped 0 bases from V and 7 bases from J, with 4 bases between. Germline CDR1 is SGHDT and CDR2 is YYEEEE. The CDR3 is 12 amino acids. The CDR3, as DNA: TGTGCCAGCAGCTTGGATCTCGGGGAGCTGTTTTTT. This gives the protein CASSLDLGELFF.

The chain uses TRBV4-1 and TRBJ1-3; 7 bases agree with TRBD1. V lost 5 bases to trimming and J lost 4 bases; unmatched junction nucleotides: 8. This CDR3 has 15 residues. Germline V gene sequence: CDR1 MGHRA, CDR2 YSYEKL. The CDR3: CASSTEGTVGNTIYF. The CDR3 coding sequence is TGCGCCAGCAGCACCGAAGGGACAGTCGGAAACACCATATATTTT.

The sample holds a few counts of this clone. This chain links TRBV7-6 with TRBJ1-4; D is unresolved. V shed 5 bases and J shed 10 bases, with 20 bases lying between them. Germline CDR1 reads SGHVS; CDR2 reads FNYEAQ. CDR3 length equals 15 residues. The CDR3 nucleotides read TGTGCCAGCAGCCCCGCCACGGGGTCCTTTGGAAAACTGTTTTTT. Translating it yields CASSPATGSFGKLFF.

CDR3 in DNA: TGTGCCAGCAGCTTAGGGGCAGGGTCTGGAAACACCATATATTTT. Protein product: CASSLGAGSGNTIYF. The V gene is TRBV13, the J gene TRBJ1-3; D is possibly TRBD1 (5 bases). Germline CDR1 and CDR2: PRHDT and FYEKMQ (reference sequence). The CDR3 has 15 residues. Trimming pared 0 bases from V and 1 base from J, leaving 7 bases between.